These 13 T cell receptor beta chains were all obtained from the same sample, sequenced in a study of blood T cell repertoires in COVID-19. Assay: immunoSEQ multiplex PCR; the TCRdb copy retains only in-frame clones and omits some. The data contain 350,000 or so clones, around 90% of them singletons. Sequencing was carried out using peripheral blood. The receptors come from a man aged 18-30 years with active or convalescent COVID-19.

The gene calls are TRBV14 and TRBJ2-3; D is undetermined. The CDR3 is 12 amino acids. V dropped 1 base and J dropped 5 bases, with 4 bases sitting between them. CDR1 is SGHDN, CDR2 FVKESK, per germline. The CDR3 protein is CASSQGGDTQYF. CDR3 DNA: TGTGCCAGCAGCCAAGGAGGAGATACGCAGTATTTT.

The chain links TRBV4-1 to TRBJ2-5, with 10 positions matching TRBD1. From germline, CDR1 is MGHRA and CDR2 YSYEKL. This CDR3 region has 17 residues. The V gene end was trimmed by 4 bases and the J gene end by 1 base; junction bases not matched to a gene: 9. As DNA, the CDR3 is TGCGCCAGCAGCCCAATTCCGGGACAGGGGCTCCAAGAGACCCAGTACTTC. Translation gives CASSPIPGQGLQETQYF.

The rearrangement joins TRBV3-1 (or the pseudogene TRBV3-2) to TRBJ1-1; D ambiguous. Germline CDR1 and CDR2: LGHDT and YNNKEL (reference sequence). The CDR3 covers 16 residues. Trimming took 0 bases from V and 1 from J, leaving 12 bases between them. The CDR3 DNA is TGTGCCAGCAGCCAAGATAGACGGGATACGAACACTGAAGCTTTCTTT. Its translation: CASSQDRRDTNTEAFF.

This chain joins TRBV29-1 and TRBJ2-7; D ambiguous. V lost 5 bases, J lost 1 base, and 6 bases lay in between. The V gene's germline CDR1 is SQVTM and CDR2 ANQGSEA. CDR3 length: 11 amino acids. In DNA form, the CDR3 reads TGCAGCGTTTTAATGTCCTACGAGCAGTACTTC. Translated: CSVLMSYEQYF.

CDR3 coding DNA: TGTGCCAGCGTGCCGGACAGGGGTTATAATCAGCCCCAGCATTTT. Its protein is CASVPDRGYNQPQHF. This chain links TRBV28 with TRBJ1-5, with 9 bases aligning to TRBD1. This CDR3 region has 15 residues. The V segment lost 8 bases and the J segment 4 bases; nucleotides outside the gene matches: 9. Germline V gene lookup returns CDR1 MDHEN and CDR2 SYDVKM.

The chain uses TRBV7-2 and TRBJ2-3; 7 bases fit TRBD2. Germline V lookup: CDR1 SGHTA, CDR2 FQGNSA. This CDR3 region has 16 residues. The V gene end was trimmed by 7 bases and the J gene end by 1 base; junction bases not matched to a gene: 11. The CDR3 region has the DNA TGTGCCAGCAAAGCTTGGGGGGGAGGGGGCACAGATACGCAGTATTTT. Translating it yields CASKAWGGGGTDTQYF. The variable domain in full, completed from reference TRBV7-2 and TRBJ2-3, reads GAGVSQSPSNKVTEKGKDVELRCDPISGHTALYWYRQSLGQGLEFLIYFQGNSAPDKSGLPSDRFSAERTGGSVSTLTIQRTQQEDSAVYLCASKAWGGGGTDTQYFGPGTRLTVL.

The chain links TRBV6-2 or TRBV6-3 to TRBJ1-2; D might be TRBD1 (5 bases). The CDR3 is 13 residues long. Trimming removed 2 bases from V and 3 bases from J, with 7 bases in between. The germline CDR1 and CDR2 sequences are MNHEY and SVGEGT. Here the CDR3 DNA reads TGTGCCAGCAGTTACCCAGGGTACTATGGCTACACCTTC. Its protein is CASSYPGYYGYTF.

This clone was counted a few times. V usage is TRBV15 and J usage is TRBJ1-5, with D possibly TRBD1 on 5 matching bases. Germline loops: CDR1 LNHNV, CDR2 YYDKDF (reference sequence). The CDR3 length is 14 residues. The V gene lost 6 bases and the J gene lost 7 bases, with 16 bases spanning the gap. In nucleotides, the CDR3 is TGTGCCACCAGGTCGGACGGGGCGGGGCAGCCCCAGCATTTT. As protein: CATRSDGAGQPQHF.

This chain links TRBV4-3 with TRBJ2-7; 9 nucleotides align to TRBD1. There are 15 residues in the CDR3. Unmatched junction bases numbered 4, after V lost 1 base and J lost 3 bases. Looked up from germline, CDR1 is LGHNA and CDR2 is YSLEER. In nucleotides, the CDR3 is TGCGCCAGCAGCCAAGCTCCGGGACAGGGCTACGAGCAGTACTTC. Encoded protein: CASSQAPGQGYEQYF.

The CDR3 DNA follows: TGTGCCAGTAGTCTCAAAGGACTAGCGGGGAGCACAGATACGCAGTATTTT. Amino acids: CASSLKGLAGSTDTQYF. The chain uses TRBV19 and TRBJ2-3, with 12 bases matching TRBD2. There are 17 residues in the CDR3. Germline V gene lookup returns CDR1 LNHDA and CDR2 SQIVND (reference sequence). With V trimmed by 5 bases and J by 0 bases, 6 bases remained unmatched.

This clone was seen a single time. The chain employs TRBV5-1 and TRBJ2-3; D gene unclear. This CDR3 has 12 residues. Trimming left V 4 bases short and J 2 bases short, with 5 bases between. CDR1 and CDR2 from the germline V gene are SGHRS and YFSETQ. As DNA, the CDR3 is TGCGCCAGCAGCCACAACACAGATACGCAGTATTTT. Protein sequence: CASSHNTDTQYF. Full variable domain (outside the CDR3, taken from reference TRBV5-1 and TRBJ2-3): KAGVTQTPRYLIKTRGQQVTLSCSPISGHRSVSWYQQTPGQGLQFLFEYFSETQRNKGNFPGRFSGRQFSNSRSEMNVSTLELGDSALYLCASSHNTDTQYFGPGTRLTVL.

A remark on this clone: Germline and junction disagree at one end, which may indicate a read error. The J gene is TRBJ2-6, the V gene TRBV6-2 or TRBV6-3; D possibly corresponds to TRBD1 (5 bases). Germline V lookup: CDR1 MNHEY, CDR2 SVGEGT. The CDR3 is 15 amino acids. The CDR3 here is CASSYIGAGANVLTF. The CDR3 DNA reads TGTGCCAGCAGTTACATAGGGGCTGGGGCCAACGTGCTGACTTTC.

CDR3 loop: CASSRGLGNIQYF. CDR3 coding DNA: TGTGCCAGCAGCCGCGGACTAGGAAACATTCAGTACTTC. The chain recombines TRBV7-3 with TRBJ2-4; 7 bases align to TRBD2. Germline values: CDR1 SGHTA, CDR2 FQGTGA. The CDR3 is made up of 13 amino acids. Losses at the gene ends were 5 bases for V and 6 bases for J; bases not matched to a gene: 4.